This T cell receptor beta chain was sequenced for a study of blood T cell repertoires in COVID-19. Study in general: Samples taken during acute and convalescent COVID-19 were collected in the United States, Italy and Spain.

The CDR3 runs 16 residues. The V end lost 3 bases, the J end lost 5 bases, and 20 bases lay between the germline ends. CDR1 and CDR2 (germline): GTSNPN, SVGIG (reference sequence). As originally analysed: Scientists estimated how many nucleated cells there were by amplifying reference gene primers. The repertoire was sequenced with immunoSEQ multiplex PCR; TCRdb's copy has only in-frame clones and lacks some. The DNA was the basis for D and trimming; V, J and clone size are from that table. Among about 140,000 clones listed, around nine tenths were seen once. The chain uses TRBV30 and TRBJ1-5; no clear D. The sequencing input was peripheral blood. This receptor was obtained from a human donor in a cohort sampled during active COVID-19. DNA for the CDR3: TGTGCCTGGAGCCCCCCGGGGAGGTCGGTCTATCAGCCCCAGCATTTT. Residues: CAWSPPGRSVYQPQHF.